The T cell receptor (beta chain) under discussion was sequenced for a study of shared clonotypes between healthy human individuals. About the study: Donor ages ranged 18 to 49 years: a couple of women, three men.

For this clone: Its antigen is not identified.

In the original processing: Because ImmunoSEQ provided only junction sequences with no quality scores, the filtering differed. This table comes from immunoSEQ multiplex PCR, and its TCRdb copy is limited to in-frame clones, with some not included. The V and J calls and clone size come from that table; D and trimming were worked out from the DNA. The data show approximately 1,000,000 clones, around 82% seen once. The investigators split CD4+ cells into a CD45RA+ naive subset and a CD45RA-negative memory subset. Trimming shortened V by 0 bases and J by 3 bases, and 17 bases separated the two germline ends. Looked up from germline, CDR1 is SGHNT and CDR2 is YYREEE (reference sequence). There are 17 residues in the CDR3. General study results and limits: The sole specimen, blood, was sampled, and tissue repertoires likely differ.

What was sequenced was memory CD4+ T cells from PBMCs. Subset in this sample: CD45RA-negative fraction. The chain links TRBV5-4 to TRBJ2-3; tentatively, D is TRBD1 (8 bases). The sequence came from a man aged 18 to 30 in good health. Some clones in this sample may be carry-over from other donors' samples. CDR3 sequence reads: CASSLDRGGSGTDTQYF. The CDR3 coding sequence is TGTGCCAGCAGCTTGGACAGGGGGGGGTCTGGTACAGATACGCAGTATTTT.